The 7 T cell receptor beta chains below all came from one sample that was sequenced in a study of early T cells in non-severe SARS-CoV-2 infection. Each CDR3 protein gets one entry after TCRdb re-called the 5' RACE reads with MiXCR. This sample yields some 87,000 distinct CDR3 sequences, of which around 15% are seen a single time; about 1.5% belongs to the top ten. The sequenced sample consisted of whole blood. The source of these receptors is an adult who was a healthcare worker with PCR-confirmed SARS-CoV-2 infection or an uninfected control (not recorded which).

This clonotype was detected only a few times. This chain links TRBV20-1 with TRBJ2-3, with TRBD1 as a possible D gene (6 bases). The V end was cut by 0 bases, the J end by 2 bases, with 15 bases between. Germline CDR1 and CDR2: DFQATT and SNEGSKA (reference sequence). The CDR3 totals 16 residues. This CDR3 reads CSARDPATGSTDTQYF. The CDR3 DNA reads TGCAGTGCTAGAGATCCAGCAACAGGGTCCACAGATACGCAGTATTTT.

This clonotype has at least ten counts. The chain joins TRBV29-1 to TRBJ1-3, with D uncertain. V shed 6 bases and J shed 4 bases, with 10 bases lying between them. The V gene's germline CDR1 is SQVTM and CDR2 ANQGSEA. CDR3 length: 12 residues. The CDR3 DNA reads TGCAGCGTGGCTATAGCAGGAAACACCATATATTTT. Translating gives CSVAIAGNTIYF.

This clonotype has at least ten counts. The rearrangement uses TRBV14 and TRBJ2-5; D remains ambiguous. The V and J ends lost 3 bases and 3 bases respectively, with 8 bases between them. The CDR3 contains 13 residues. CDR1 and CDR2 from the germline V gene are SGHDN and FVKESK. In DNA, the CDR3 is TGTGCCAGCAGCCACTACGTGGAAGAGACCCAGTACTTC. Its protein is CASSHYVEETQYF.

The V and J genes are TRBV7-2 and TRBJ2-7, with a weak D call TRBD1 (5 bases). The CDR3 has 15 amino acids. Trimming left V 4 bases short and J 2 bases short, with 15 bases between. Per germline, CDR1 SGHTA and CDR2 FQGNSA. The DNA for the CDR3 is TGTGCCAGCAGCTCGAAAGACAGACACACCTACGAGCAGTACTTC. This translates into CASSSKDRHTYEQYF.

The sample holds a few counts of this clonotype. This chain connects TRBV20-1 to TRBJ2-7; the D gene is possibly TRBD1 (5 bases). Germline V gene sequence: CDR1 DFQATT, CDR2 SNEGSKA (reference sequence). The CDR3 has 15 amino acids. Trimming cost V 6 bases and J 2 bases, with 20 bases left between them. The DNA for the CDR3 is TGCAGTGCACGTAAGACAGTCGGGTCGCCCTACGAGCAGTACTTC. It codes for CSARKTVGSPYEQYF.

This clonotype was seen ten or more times. The chain couples TRBV9 to TRBJ1-5, with D tentatively TRBD1 (5 bases). Per the germline V gene, CDR1 is SGDLS and CDR2 is YYNGEE. The CDR3 sequence is 15 residues long. V lost 0 bases and J 0 bases, leaving 7 bases between the germline ends. CDR3 nucleotide sequence: TGTGCCAGCAGCGTAGGAGGGGATAGCAATCAGCCCCAGCATTTT. The encoded protein is CASSVGGDSNQPQHF. Variable domain in full (rest from reference TRBV9 and TRBJ1-5): DSGVTQTPKHLITATGQRVTLRCSPRSGDLSVYWYQQSLDQGLQFLIQYYNGEERAKGNILERFSAQQFPDLHSELNLSSLELGDSALYFCASSVGGDSNQPQHFGDGTRLSIL.

The chain links TRBV5-1 to TRBJ2-1; 15 nucleotides align to TRBD2. Trimming took 4 bases from V and 6 from J; bases not matched to a gene: 5. Per germline, CDR1 SGHRS and CDR2 YFSETQ. The CDR3 consists of 16 residues. The CDR3 DNA reads as TGCGCCAGCAGCACTCCGGGACTAGCGGGGGGCAATGAGCAGTTCTTC. The encoded protein is CASSTPGLAGGNEQFF.